The 9 T cell receptor beta chains listed next were all sequenced from one sample in a study of CD8 T cells in ankylosing spondylitis. TCRdb re-called the 5' RACE reads through MiXCR, storing one row per CDR3 protein. The sample holds 300,000 to 400,000 distinct CDR3 sequences, around 20% seen once. The sample consisted of blood, either unsorted or a sorted T cell fraction (not recorded which). These receptors were collected from a male donor with ankylosing spondylitis or in good health (not recorded which).

The chain links TRBV9 to TRBJ2-7; 10 bases align to TRBD1. Germline V CDR1 and CDR2: SGDLS, YYNGEE. The CDR3 sequence is 15 residues long. J was trimmed by 5 bases and V by 4 bases; bases with no gene match: 9. The CDR3 reads CASSPRTGGSHEQYF. The DNA for the CDR3 is TGTGCCAGCAGCCCGCGGACAGGGGGAAGCCACGAGCAGTACTTC.

This clonotype was counted between two and nine times. This sequence joins TRBV7-8 and TRBJ1-1; D unclear. The length of the CDR3 is 12 residues. CDR1 is SGHVS and CDR2 is FQNEAQ in the germline V gene. V lost 7 bases, J lost 7 bases, and 13 bases lay in between. The CDR3 DNA sequence: TGTGCCAGCACCAAACCGGGTCTTGAAGCTTTCTTT. As protein: CASTKPGLEAFF.

There are a few counts of this clonotype. This rearrangement joins TRBV7-9 to TRBJ2-5, with a tentative D call TRBD1 (5 bases). Looked up from germline, CDR1 is SEHNR and CDR2 is FQNEAQ (reference sequence). V lost 5 bases, J lost 5 bases, and 21 bases lay in between. This CDR3 has 16 residues. The CDR3 nucleotides read TGTGCCAGCAGCGAAGACGTTGGGTCAGGGCTGGAGACCCAGTACTTC. It translates to CASSEDVGSGLETQYF.

The chain links TRBV28 to TRBJ2-7; perhaps TRBD2 as D (6 bases). Trimming cost V 6 bases and J 5 bases, with 14 bases left between them. Germline values: CDR1 MDHEN, CDR2 SYDVKM. This CDR3 has 13 residues. The CDR3 sequence: CASSPRGFHEQYF. CDR3 coding DNA: TGTGCCAGCAGCCCCCGGGGGTTCCACGAGCAGTACTTC.

CDR3 protein: CASSLRGLLYNEQFF. DNA of the CDR3: TGTGCCAGCAGCCTACGGGGACTCCTCTACAATGAGCAGTTCTTC. The chain carries TRBV7-2 and TRBJ2-1; D perhaps matches TRBD2 (6 bases). There are 15 residues in the CDR3. CDR1 and CDR2 (germline): SGHTA, FQGNSA. Trimming cost V 5 bases and J 3 bases, with 14 bases left between them.

This clonotype appeared a few times. One end of the junction is discordant with germline, which a read error may explain. The V and J genes are TRBV27 and TRBJ2-2, with 7 nucleotides matching TRBD1. CDR3 size: 15 residues. Germline CDR1 reads MNHEY; CDR2 reads SMNVEV (reference sequence). CDR3 in DNA: TGTGCCTGCAGTTTATCGGGACAGTACACCGGGGAGCTGTTTTTT. Amino acid sequence: CACSLSGQYTGELFF.

This chain uses TRBV2 with TRBJ2-1; 10 bases fit TRBD2. Per germline, CDR1 SNHLY and CDR2 FYNNEI. V was pared by 3 bases and J by 0 bases, with 5 bases of the junction left unmatched. CDR3 size: 17 residues. Here the CDR3 DNA reads TGTGCCAGCAGTGATATTAGCGGGGGGTCCTCCTACAATGAGCAGTTCTTC. It is translated as CASSDISGGSSYNEQFF.

This clonotype was observed a few times. This chain links TRBV7-9 with TRBJ2-3; possible D gene TRBD1, 5 bases. Germline CDR1 is SEHNR and CDR2 is FQNEAQ (reference sequence). The CDR3 covers 15 residues. V was pared by 2 bases and J by 1 base, with 10 bases between. In DNA form, the CDR3 reads TGTGCCAGCAGCTTACAGGGTGTGGGCACAGATACGCAGTATTTT. Its protein product is CASSLQGVGTDTQYF.

This clonotype has only a few counts. This sequence joins TRBV6-1 and TRBJ2-7; D is ambiguous. This CDR3 is built from 12 residues. V dropped 2 bases and J dropped 3 bases, with 5 bases sitting between them. Germline V lookup: CDR1 MNHNS, CDR2 SASEGT. The CDR3 loop is CASSESNYEQYF. CDR3 bases: TGTGCCAGCAGTGAATCCAACTACGAGCAGTACTTC.